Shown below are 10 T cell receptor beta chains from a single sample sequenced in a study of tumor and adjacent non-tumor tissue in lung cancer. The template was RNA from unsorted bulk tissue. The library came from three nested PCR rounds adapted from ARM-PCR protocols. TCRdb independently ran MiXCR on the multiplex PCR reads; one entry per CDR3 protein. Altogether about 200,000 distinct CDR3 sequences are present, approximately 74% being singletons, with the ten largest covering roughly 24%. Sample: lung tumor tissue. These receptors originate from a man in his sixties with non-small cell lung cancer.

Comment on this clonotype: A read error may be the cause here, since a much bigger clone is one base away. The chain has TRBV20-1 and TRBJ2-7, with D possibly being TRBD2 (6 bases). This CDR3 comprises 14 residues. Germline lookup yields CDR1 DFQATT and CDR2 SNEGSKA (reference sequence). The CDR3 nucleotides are TGCAGTGTTAGAGCGTTGGGAGGCCACTACGAGCAGTACTTC. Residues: CSVRALGGHYEQYF.

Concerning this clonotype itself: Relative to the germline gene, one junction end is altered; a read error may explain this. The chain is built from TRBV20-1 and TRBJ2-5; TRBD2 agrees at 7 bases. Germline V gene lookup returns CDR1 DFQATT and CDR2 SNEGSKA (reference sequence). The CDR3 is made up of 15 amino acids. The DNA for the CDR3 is TGCAATGCTAGAGTATACGGGGGGAACCAAGAGACCCAGTACTTC. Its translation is CNARVYGGNQETQYF.

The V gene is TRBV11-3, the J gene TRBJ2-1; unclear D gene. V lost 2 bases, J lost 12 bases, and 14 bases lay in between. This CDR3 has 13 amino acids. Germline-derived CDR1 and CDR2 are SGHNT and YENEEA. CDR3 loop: CASSLSRDEGQFF. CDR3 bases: TGTGCCAGCAGCTTAAGTAGAGACGAAGGGCAGTTCTTC.

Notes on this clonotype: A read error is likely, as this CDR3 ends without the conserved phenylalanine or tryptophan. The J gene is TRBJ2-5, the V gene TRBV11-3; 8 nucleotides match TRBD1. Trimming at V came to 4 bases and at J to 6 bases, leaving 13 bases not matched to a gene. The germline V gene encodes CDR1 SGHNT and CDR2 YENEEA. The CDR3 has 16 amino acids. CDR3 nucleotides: TGTGCCAGCAGCTGCAGGGGGCGACGTGGTTGGCAGACCCAGTACATC. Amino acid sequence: CASSCRGRRGWQTQYI.

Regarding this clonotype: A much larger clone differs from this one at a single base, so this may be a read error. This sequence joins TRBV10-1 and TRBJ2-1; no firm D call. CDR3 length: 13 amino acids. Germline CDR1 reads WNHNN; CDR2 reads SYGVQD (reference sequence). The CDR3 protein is CASSEGSYDEQFF. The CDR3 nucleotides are TGCGCCAGCAGTGAGGGCTCCTACGATGAGCAGTTCTTC.

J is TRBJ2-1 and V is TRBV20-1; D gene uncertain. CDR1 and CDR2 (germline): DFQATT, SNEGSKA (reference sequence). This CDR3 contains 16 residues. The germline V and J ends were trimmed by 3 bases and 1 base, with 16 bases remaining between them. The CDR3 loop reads CSARSGCARSYNEQFF. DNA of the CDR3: TGCAGTGCTAGGTCCGGGTGCGCTCGGTCCTACAATGAGCAGTTCTTC.

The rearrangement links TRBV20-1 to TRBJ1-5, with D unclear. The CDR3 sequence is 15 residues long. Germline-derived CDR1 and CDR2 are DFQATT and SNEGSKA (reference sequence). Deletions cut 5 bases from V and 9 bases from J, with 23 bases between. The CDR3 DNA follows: TGCAGTGCTCCCACCCCCGGGAGACTACGGATGCCCCAGCATTTT. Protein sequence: CSAPTPGRLRMPQHF.

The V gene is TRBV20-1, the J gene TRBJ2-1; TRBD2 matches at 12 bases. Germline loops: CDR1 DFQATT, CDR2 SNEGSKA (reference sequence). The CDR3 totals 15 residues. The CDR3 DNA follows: TGCAGCGCAGTACGAAGCCTAGCGGGGGGGCGGGAGCAGTTCTTC. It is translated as CSAVRSLAGGREQFF.

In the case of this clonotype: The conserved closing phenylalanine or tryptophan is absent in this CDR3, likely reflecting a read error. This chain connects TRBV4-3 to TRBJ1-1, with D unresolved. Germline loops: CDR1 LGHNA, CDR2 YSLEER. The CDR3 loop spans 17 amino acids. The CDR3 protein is CTSSQDVPGSSGTEAFL. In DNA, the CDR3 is TGCACAAGCAGCCAAGACGTTCCGGGCAGTTCGGGCACTGAAGCTTTCTTG.

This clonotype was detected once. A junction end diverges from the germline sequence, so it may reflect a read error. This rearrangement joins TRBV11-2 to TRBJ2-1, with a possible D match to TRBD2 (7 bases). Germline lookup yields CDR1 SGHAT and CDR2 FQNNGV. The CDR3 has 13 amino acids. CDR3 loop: CASSLGGGNKQFF. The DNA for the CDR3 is TGTGCCAGCAGCTTAGGGGGGGGCAATAAGCAGTTCTTT.